The next 28 T cell receptor beta chains were all read from a single sample in a study of immune evolution from preneoplasia to lung adenocarcinoma. Assay used: immunoSEQ multiplex PCR; TCRdb lists only in-frame clones, some missing. The sample gives about 26,000 clones, about 76% of which show up once; roughly 5.8% is in the top ten. Sequencing used FFPE invasive lung adenocarcinoma tissue. All receptors come from a person in their 60s with invasive lung adenocarcinoma. Some clones in this sample may be carry-over from other donors' samples.

The V gene is TRBV18, the J gene TRBJ2-5; D perhaps matches TRBD1 (6 bases). CDR3 length: 15 amino acids. Trimming cost V 4 bases and J 5 bases, with 17 bases left between them. CDR1 and CDR2 from the germline V gene are KGHSH and LQKENI. CDR3 loop: CASSRSSGASETQYF. The DNA for the CDR3 is TGTGCCAGCTCACGTTCCTCAGGGGCGTCCGAGACCCAGTACTTC.

V usage is TRBV7-3 and J usage is TRBJ2-3, with D possibly being TRBD2 (5 bases). In germline, CDR1 is SGHTA, CDR2 FQGTGA. This CDR3 comprises 13 residues. V was pared by 5 bases and J by 7 bases, with 13 bases between. The CDR3 DNA reads as TGTGCCAGCAGCCCCGGATCGACTAATACGCAGTATTTT. It translates to CASSPGSTNTQYF.

The rearrangement links TRBV6-6 to TRBJ2-3; TRBD2 matches 8 bases. This CDR3 region has 15 residues. Germline CDR1 MNHNY, CDR2 SVGAGI (reference sequence). V shed 6 bases, J shed 1 base, and the junction held 6 bases outside the gene matches. CDR3 nucleotide sequence: TGTGCCAGCAGACCGAGCGGGAGTGGCACAGATACGCAGTATTTT. The encoded protein is CASRPSGSGTDTQYF.

V is TRBV7-2 and J is TRBJ2-7; TRBD2 agrees at 9 bases. Trimming at V came to 4 bases and at J to 3 bases, leaving 7 bases not matched to a gene. The CDR3 runs 15 residues. Germline lookup yields CDR1 SGHTA and CDR2 FQGNSA. The CDR3 reads CASSYLAGVIYEQYF. DNA of the CDR3: TGTGCCAGCAGCTACTTAGCGGGAGTCATCTACGAGCAGTACTTC.

This clone was seen only a few times. The chain combines TRBV2 with TRBJ2-5, with D possibly matching TRBD2 (6 bases). V was pared by 3 bases and J by 7 bases, with 6 bases between. Germline values: CDR1 SNHLY, CDR2 FYNNEI. The CDR3 has 11 amino acids. The CDR3 nucleotides read TGTGCCAGCAGTGAGGGGGGGACCCAGTACTTC. Translated: CASSEGGTQYF.

V usage is TRBV28 and J usage is TRBJ1-5, with 7 bases identical to TRBD1. The CDR3 has 14 amino acids. V dropped 6 bases and J dropped 5; count of bases not matched to a gene: 7. Per the germline V gene, CDR1 is MDHEN and CDR2 is SYDVKM. CDR3 nucleotide sequence: TGTGCCAGCAGAATTGGGACAGTTCATCAGCCCCAGCATTTT. Translated: CASRIGTVHQPQHF.

V and J are TRBV6-5 and TRBJ2-1; D call uncertain. Trimming shortened V by 0 bases and J by 6 bases, and 6 bases separated the two germline ends. From germline, CDR1 is MNHEY and CDR2 SVGAGI. This CDR3 comprises 13 residues. The CDR3 is CASSYSTVNEQFF. In nucleotides, the CDR3 is TGTGCCAGCAGTTACTCGACTGTCAATGAGCAGTTCTTC.

The rearrangement links TRBV7-8 to TRBJ2-1; D unresolved. This CDR3 is built from 16 residues. V was cut by 3 bases and J by 0 bases, with 12 bases left in between. Germline-derived CDR1 and CDR2 are SGHVS and FQNEAQ. CDR3 region: CASSFLLGFSYNEQFF. CDR3 DNA: TGTGCCAGCAGCTTTCTCCTGGGTTTCTCCTACAATGAGCAGTTCTTC.

The chain couples TRBV9 to TRBJ2-7, with TRBD2 as a possible D gene (5 bases). Germline assignment: CDR1 SGDLS and CDR2 YYNGEE. The CDR3 covers 15 residues. Trimming removed 0 bases at V and 3 bases at J, with 13 bases between. As DNA, the CDR3 is TGTGCCAGCAGCGTAGCTGATAGCGCGAACTACGAGCAGTACTTC. Amino acid sequence: CASSVADSANYEQYF.

This clone is termed medium-sized. This chain links TRBV11-3 with TRBJ2-5; 7 nucleotides line up with TRBD1. CDR3 length: 13 residues. Looked up from germline, CDR1 is SGHNT and CDR2 is YENEEA. Trimming at V came to 4 bases and at J to 7 bases, leaving 6 bases not matched to a gene. CDR3 sequence: CASSSGTEGTQYF. Here the CDR3 DNA reads TGTGCCAGCAGCTCCGGGACAGAGGGGACCCAGTACTTC.

The rearrangement joins TRBV19 to TRBJ2-7; D gene uncertain. This CDR3 is 14 amino acids long. Germline CDR1 reads LNHDA; CDR2 reads SQIVND (reference sequence). Trimming left V 6 bases short and J 2 bases short, with 14 bases between. The CDR3 region is CASRPDRLPYEQYF. The CDR3 region has the DNA TGTGCCAGTAGACCGGACCGACTCCCCTACGAGCAGTACTTC.

J is TRBJ2-3 and V is TRBV29-1, with 9 bases that match TRBD2. The CDR3 has 14 amino acids. V trimming: 3 bases; J trimming: 0 bases; junction bases outside the gene matches: 1. Germline CDR1 reads SQVTM; CDR2 reads ANQGSEA. The DNA of the CDR3 is TGCAGCGTTGAGGGACTAGCTAGCACAGATACGCAGTATTTT. Translated, it gives CSVEGLASTDTQYF.

J is TRBJ1-2 and V is TRBV5-1, with D maybe TRBD1 (6 bases). The CDR3 spans 15 residues. V was clipped by 1 base and J by 3 bases, with 13 bases between them. Germline V gene lookup returns CDR1 SGHRS and CDR2 YFSETQ. CDR3 in amino acids: CASSLSQGMDYGYTF. The CDR3 DNA sequence: TGCGCCAGCAGCTTGTCCCAGGGGATGGACTATGGCTACACCTTC. The complete variable domain, with remaining parts taken from reference TRBV5-1 and TRBJ1-2, reads KAGVTQTPRYLIKTRGQQVTLSCSPISGHRSVSWYQQTPGQGLQFLFEYFSETQRNKGNFPGRFSGRQFSNSRSEMNVSTLELGDSALYLCASSLSQGMDYGYTFGSGTRLTVV.

This clone showed up just a few times. The chain has TRBV30 and TRBJ1-3, with D uncertain. Germline CDR1 GTSNPN, CDR2 SVGIG (reference sequence). This CDR3 has 15 residues. The V end lost 0 bases, the J end lost 4 bases, and 13 bases lay between the germline ends. The CDR3 coding sequence is TGTGCCTGGAGTGTACCTAGGAGGTCGGGAAACACCATATATTTT. Translating gives CAWSVPRRSGNTIYF. Together with reference TRBV30 and TRBJ1-3, the CDR3 gives the full variable domain: SQTIHQWPATLVQPVGSPLSLECTVEGTSNPNLYWYRQAAGRGLQLLFYSVGIGQISSEVPQNLSASRPQDRQFILSSKKLLLSDSGFYLCAWSVPRRSGNTIYFGEGSWLTVV.

This chain's CDR3 is CASSYTDTQYF. In nucleotides, the CDR3 is TGTGCCAGCAGTTACACAGATACGCAGTATTTT. V usage is TRBV2 and J usage is TRBJ2-3; D is undetermined. Between the trimmed V and J ends, which lost 5 bases and 2 bases, there was a span of 2 bases. CDR1 is SNHLY and CDR2 is FYNNEI in the germline V gene. The CDR3 is 11 amino acids.

This chain links TRBV7-2 with TRBJ2-7; D not resolved. Germline V CDR1 and CDR2: SGHTA, FQGNSA. The V gene lost 1 base and the J gene lost 4 bases, with 8 bases spanning the gap. The CDR3 runs 13 residues. The CDR3 DNA follows: TGTGCCAGCAGCTTAGACAGACAATACGAGCAGTACTTC. Protein product: CASSLDRQYEQYF.

V and J are TRBV9 and TRBJ2-3; D may correspond to TRBD1 or TRBD2 (5 bases each). Germline lookup yields CDR1 SGDLS and CDR2 YYNGEE. V was trimmed by 2 bases and J by 4 bases, leaving 11 bases between them. The CDR3 spans 14 residues. CDR3 DNA: TGTGCCAGCAGCGTTTCGGGGACCGCAGATACGCAGTATTTT. It yields the protein CASSVSGTADTQYF.

There are a few counts of this clone. The chain links TRBV5-4 to TRBJ2-5; D possibly matches TRBD1 or TRBD2 (5 bases each). Germline CDR1 reads SGHNT; CDR2 reads YYREEE (reference sequence). V lost 4 bases, J lost 3 bases, and 19 bases lay in between. The CDR3 has 16 amino acids. The CDR3, as DNA: TGTGCCAGCAGCCATCCTATCTTCGGGGCAAAAGAGACCCAGTACTTC. As protein: CASSHPIFGAKETQYF.

This chain connects TRBV12-5 to TRBJ2-2, with no clear D. The CDR3 loop spans 12 amino acids. Trimming left V 5 bases short and J 4 bases short, with 5 bases between. Per the germline V gene, CDR1 is LGHNT and CDR2 is FRNRAP. The CDR3 protein is CASGPPTGELFF. The DNA of the CDR3 is TGTGCTAGTGGTCCACCCACCGGGGAGCTGTTTTTT.

This clone was found a few times. The DNA for the CDR3 is TGCGCCAGCAGCCGAGTCGGAGGGGGACAGGGCACTGAAGCTTTCTTT. Protein: CASSRVGGGQGTEAFF. The V gene is TRBV5-1, the J gene TRBJ1-1, with 9 bases aligning to TRBD1. V trimming: 4 bases; J trimming: 4 bases; junction bases outside the gene matches: 11. Germline CDR1 and CDR2: SGHRS and YFSETQ. This CDR3 contains 16 residues.

The chain links TRBV2 to TRBJ1-1; weak D call: TRBD1 (5 bases). Trimming stripped 1 base from V and 5 bases from J, with 17 bases between. The CDR3 is made up of 16 amino acids. Germline CDR1 SNHLY, CDR2 FYNNEI. The CDR3 nucleotides read TGTGCCAGCAGTGAAGGGGGGAGGAGCAGGTGGACTGAAGCTTTCTTT. As protein: CASSEGGRSRWTEAFF.

CDR3 in DNA: TGCAGCGTTGAAGAGCAGACTGAAGCTTTCTTT. It specifies CSVEEQTEAFF. The chain joins TRBV29-1 to TRBJ1-1, with D uncertain. The length of the CDR3 is 11 residues. Germline V gene lookup returns CDR1 SQVTM and CDR2 ANQGSEA. Trimming left V 0 bases short and J 5 bases short, with 4 bases between.

This CDR3 is CASQWERERSYNEQFF. The CDR3, as DNA: TGTGCCAGCCAATGGGAGAGAGAGAGGTCCTACAATGAGCAGTTCTTC. The gene calls are TRBV5-6 and TRBJ2-1; tentative D call: TRBD2 (5 bases). From germline, CDR1 is SGHDT and CDR2 YYEEEE. V lost 7 bases and J 1 base, leaving 18 bases between the germline ends. This CDR3 region has 16 residues. Using reference TRBV5-6 and TRBJ2-1 for the parts outside the CDR3, the full variable domain is DAGVTQSPTHLIKTRGQQVTLRCSPKSGHDTVSWYQQALGQGPQFIFQYYEEEERQRGNFPDRFSGHQFPNYSSELNVNALLLGDSALYLCASQWERERSYNEQFFGPGTRLTVL.

The chain has TRBV7-2 and TRBJ2-5; D may be TRBD1 or TRBD2 (6 bases each). The CDR3 contains 16 residues. V was trimmed by 1 base and J by 3 bases, leaving 15 bases between them. Germline CDR1 is SGHTA and CDR2 is FQGNSA. Here the CDR3 reads CASSLVGGVSKETQYF. CDR3 sequence (DNA): TGTGCCAGCAGCTTAGTGGGGGGCGTATCGAAAGAGACCCAGTACTTC.

The rearrangement uses TRBV7-1 and TRBJ2-7; D may be TRBD2 (5 bases). TRBV7-1 is an open reading frame whose function is uncertain. V lost 5 bases, J lost 5 bases, and 10 bases lay in between. CDR3 length: 12 amino acids. CDR3 bases: TGTGCCAGCAGCCCCACCGGGGACGAGCAGTACTTC. This gives the protein CASSPTGDEQYF.

The chain carries TRBV5-5 and TRBJ1-1, with TRBD1 as a possible D gene (5 bases). Trimming took 2 bases from V and 6 from J, leaving 8 bases between them. CDR3 length equals 12 residues. Germline lookup yields CDR1 SGHKS and CDR2 YYEKEE (reference sequence). The DNA of the CDR3 is TGTGCCAGCAGCTTCGGGACGGCTGAAGCTTTCTTT. It is translated as CASSFGTAEAFF.

The table lists this clone with a few counts. The chain carries TRBV10-1 and TRBJ2-3; D is possibly TRBD2 (5 bases). V was pared by 5 bases and J by 5 bases, with 14 bases between. Per germline, CDR1 WNHNN and CDR2 SYGVQD (reference sequence). The CDR3 sequence is 14 residues long. The CDR3 sequence: CASSLYHRGDTQYF. CDR3 nucleotide sequence: TGCGCCAGCAGTCTTTACCACCGGGGAGATACGCAGTATTTT.

A few counts support this clone. The rearrangement uses TRBV29-1 and TRBJ1-2; D may be TRBD1 (6 bases). The germline V and J ends were trimmed by 2 bases and 4 bases, with 14 bases remaining between them. Germline V gene data show CDR1 as SQVTM and CDR2 as ANQGSEA. The CDR3 is 14 residues long. In nucleotides, the CDR3 is TGCAGCGTTGAATGGGGGGCGATGGGCTATGGCTACACCTTC. This gives the protein CSVEWGAMGYGYTF.